The 2 T cell receptor beta chains below were found in one sample sequenced in a study of blood T cell repertoires in COVID-19. Clones were read by immunoSEQ multiplex PCR, and TCRdb kept only the in-frame ones, dropping some. The sample carries 70,000 to 95,000 clones, approximately 89% recorded once. The sample consisted of peripheral blood. These receptors all come from a man aged 50-60 years with acute or convalescent COVID-19.

The V gene is TRBV6-5, the J gene TRBJ1-5, with 8 bases fitting TRBD1. Losses at the gene ends were 10 bases for V and 2 bases for J; bases not matched to a gene: 4. The CDR3 spans 13 residues. In germline, CDR1 is MNHEY, CDR2 SVGAGI. CDR3 in amino acids: CAISTGGNQPQHF. The CDR3 DNA reads TGTGCCATCTCGACAGGGGGCAATCAGCCCCAGCATTTT.

This clone has just one count. The rearrangement joins TRBV6-1 to TRBJ1-1; D is unresolved. The length of the CDR3 is 13 residues. CDR1 MNHNS and CDR2 SASEGT come from the germline V gene. Trimming took 0 bases from V and 3 from J, leaving 5 bases between them. CDR3: CASSEAADTEAFF. The CDR3 DNA sequence: TGTGCCAGCAGTGAAGCCGCGGACACTGAAGCTTTCTTT.